The sequence of this TCR beta chain was determined in a study of blood T cell repertoires in COVID-19. Study information: The United States, Italy and Spain were the sources of the acute and convalescent COVID-19 samples. PBMCs, B-cell-depleted T cells, or T cells provided the cDNA or gDNA that made up the material.

Followed over time, Seattle patients had been enrolled while infection was active. Per the original data handling: For nucleated cells, counts were estimated from reference gene primer amplification. Sequencing used immunoSEQ multiplex PCR; TCRdb keeps in-frame clones, though not all of them. V and J calls and clone size are given by that table; D and trimming were obtained from the DNA. The top ten hold around 0.6% of the sample, which has about 180,000 clones, approximately 86% seen once. Germline V CDR1 and CDR2: SGHVS, FQNEAQ. Trimming took 2 bases from V and 5 from J, leaving 7 bases between them. The CDR3 contains 13 residues.

The sequence came from a man aged 60 to 69 with COVID-19, enrolled during active disease. The sample was peripheral blood. V is TRBV7-8 and J is TRBJ2-1; no clear D. The CDR3 nucleotides are TGTGCCAGCAGCTTACCAGTCCACAATGAGCAGTTCTTC. Translation: CASSLPVHNEQFF.